This T cell receptor (beta chain) was found in a study of cytomegalovirus exposure and HLA in healthy donors. The PCR had 60 Vbeta and 13 Jbeta primers. Assay: immunoSEQ multiplex PCR; the TCRdb copy retains only in-frame clones and omits some. The repertoire holds over 150,000 clones, with around 74% as singletons. Germline CDR1 and CDR2: SGHAT and FQNNGV. The CDR3 loop spans 15 amino acids. The V and J ends lost 0 bases and 5 bases, in that order; junction bases with no gene match: 6. The clonotype was recovered from a man younger than 35 in good health and CMV-seronegative. The sequencing sample was made of PBMCs. The J gene is TRBJ1-2, the V gene TRBV11-2; 7 nucleotides align to TRBD1. The CDR3 loop is CASSLEGTALYGYTF. The CDR3, as DNA: TGTGCCAGCAGCTTAGAGGGGACAGCGTTATATGGCTACACCTTC.